This section outlines one T cell receptor (beta chain) sequence together with its context. Its target is unknown. The sample belongs to a study of T cell responses to AZD1222 COVID-19 vaccine. Whole-study results and caveats: Baseline seropositivity occurred in only a handful of AZD1222 recipients. Sampled repertoires all dated from after the peak T cell response.

Clones were read by immunoSEQ multiplex PCR, and TCRdb kept only the in-frame ones, dropping some. Of roughly 110,000 clones listed, approximately 90% are singletons. CDR1 is LGHNA and CDR2 is YNFKEQ in the germline V gene. The CDR3 is 15 amino acids. V was clipped by 1 base and J by 6 bases; unmatched bases: 8. V gene TRBV4-2 combines with J gene TRBJ1-1, with 7 nucleotides matching TRBD1. The source material was peripheral blood, sampled on day 0 of AZD1222 vaccination. The clonotype comes from an adult in good health. This chain's CDR3 is CASSQGLQGIAEAFF. CDR3 nucleotides: TGTGCCAGCAGCCAAGGTCTACAGGGGATCGCTGAAGCTTTCTTT.